These 23 T cell receptor beta chains were sequenced from one sample in a study of blood T cell repertoires in COVID-19. TCRdb's table, derived via immunoSEQ multiplex PCR, lists solely in-frame clones and lacks some. Found here are about 360,000 clones, around 87% of them singletons; the top ten hold 1% to 1.5%. Specimen: PBMCs or T cells enriched from blood (not recorded which). These receptors were obtained from a man aged 25 to 40 who had recovered from COVID-19.

The chain has TRBV7-9 and TRBJ1-5; D ambiguous. V was trimmed by 7 bases and J by 0 bases, leaving 7 bases between them. The CDR3 contains 13 residues. Germline V gene lookup returns CDR1 SEHNR and CDR2 FQNEAQ (reference sequence). CDR3 nucleotides: TGTGCCAGCACCCTTTCTAGCAATCAGCCCCAGCATTTT. As protein: CASTLSSNQPQHF.

The chain joins TRBV19 to TRBJ1-5; 7 bases are shared with TRBD1. Per germline, CDR1 LNHDA and CDR2 SQIVND (reference sequence). V shed 10 bases and J 4 bases; nucleotides not matched to a gene: 10. The CDR3 sequence is 14 residues long. In DNA, the CDR3 is TGTGCCACAAAGGACAGGTACTCAAATCAGCCCCAGCATTTT. This sequence encodes CATKDRYSNQPQHF. Drawing the rest from reference TRBV19 and TRBJ1-5, the complete variable domain is DGGITQSPKYLFRKEGQNVTLSCEQNLNHDAMYWYRQDPGQGLRLIYYSQIVNDFQKGDIAEGYSVSREKKESFPLTVTSAQKNPTAFYLCATKDRYSNQPQHFGDGTRLSIL.

The count of this clone is one. V usage is TRBV29-1 and J usage is TRBJ1-2; 8 bases agree with TRBD1. Germline CDR1 and CDR2: SQVTM and ANQGSEA. V lost 2 bases and J lost 6; bases outside the gene matches: 5. The CDR3 runs to 13 residues. CDR3 coding DNA: TGCAGCGTTGAATTCCAGGGGGCACATGGCTACACCTTC. Its translation is CSVEFQGAHGYTF.

This clone occurred a few times. The chain couples TRBV5-8 to TRBJ1-2, with 7 bases fitting TRBD1. The ends lost 4 bases at V and 4 bases at J; junction bases unmatched: 4. CDR1 and CDR2 (germline): SGHTS, YDEGEE. The CDR3 length is 13 residues. In DNA, the CDR3 is TGTGCCAGCAGCACAGGGACAGTCTATGGCTACACCTTC. This encodes CASSTGTVYGYTF.

The CDR3 is CASSSGVGVTGELFF. For the CDR3, the DNA is TGTGCCAGCAGCTCCGGGGTAGGCGTCACCGGGGAGCTGTTTTTT. The chain recombines TRBV7-9 with TRBJ2-2; TRBD2 might be the D (5 bases). From germline, CDR1 is SEHNR and CDR2 FQNEAQ (reference sequence). V dropped 4 bases and J dropped 4 bases, with 13 bases sitting between them. The CDR3 is 15 amino acids.

The chain joins TRBV7-8 to TRBJ2-7; TRBD1 is a possible D gene (7 bases). The germline gives CDR1 SGHVS, CDR2 FQNEAQ. The CDR3 runs 15 residues. The V gene lost 1 base and the J gene lost 2 bases, with 12 bases spanning the gap. CDR3 DNA sequence: TGTGCCAGCAGCTTAGTCGCAGGGGGGACCTACGAGCAGTACTTC. Encoded protein: CASSLVAGGTYEQYF.

CDR3 DNA sequence: TGTGCCAGCAGCCCCGGGGGGGGGCACTACAATGAGCAGTTCTTC. This translates into CASSPGGGHYNEQFF. This sequence joins TRBV5-6 and TRBJ2-1; 8 bases match TRBD2. Germline V gives CDR1 SGHDT, CDR2 YYEEEE. J lost 3 bases, V lost 4 bases, and 6 bases had no gene match. This CDR3 spans 15 amino acids.

The chain employs TRBV5-5 and TRBJ1-2; D remains ambiguous. V dropped 0 bases and J dropped 7 bases, with 7 bases sitting between them. Germline V gene data show CDR1 as SGHKS and CDR2 as YYEKEE (reference sequence). This CDR3 is 12 amino acids long. CDR3 protein: CASSLAAGGYTF. CDR3 nucleotides: TGTGCCAGCAGCTTGGCCGCGGGTGGCTACACCTTC.

The chain combines TRBV10-3 with TRBJ1-4, with a possible D match to TRBD1 (5 bases). Germline CDR1 and CDR2: ENHRY and SYGVKD. Trimming cost V 10 bases and J 8 bases, with 17 bases left between them. The CDR3 length is 13 residues. CDR3 DNA sequence: TGTGCCACCCGCTCCAGGGATGGGGAAAAACTGTTTTTT. Its translation: CATRSRDGEKLFF.

The chain recombines TRBV6-5 with TRBJ1-4; the D is unclear. In germline, CDR1 is MNHEY, CDR2 SVGAGI. The V gene lost 8 bases and the J gene lost 8 bases, with 15 bases spanning the gap. There are 13 residues in the CDR3. The CDR3 bases are TGTGCCAGCGGGCCAGGCGTAAGGGAAAAACTGTTTTTT. Its translation: CASGPGVREKLFF.

This sequence joins TRBV14 and TRBJ1-6, with D tentatively TRBD1 (5 bases). From germline, CDR1 is SGHDN and CDR2 FVKESK. The CDR3 has 13 residues. V was cut by 4 bases and J by 6 bases, with 7 bases left in between. The DNA of the CDR3 is TGTGCCAGCAGCCGGGACTTTAATTCACCCCTCCACTTT. Translated: CASSRDFNSPLHF.

The chain links TRBV12-3 or TRBV12-4 to TRBJ1-5; no clear D. The V end was cut by 5 bases, the J end by 0 bases, with 5 bases between. This CDR3 has 13 amino acids. The CDR3 sequence: CASSHGSNQPQHF. The CDR3 DNA follows: TGTGCCAGCAGTCACGGTAGCAATCAGCCCCAGCATTTT.

CDR3 amino acids: CASSLTGFDEQFF. The CDR3 bases are TGTGCCAGCAGCTTGACAGGGTTCGATGAGCAGTTCTTC. This chain links TRBV13 with TRBJ2-1, with TRBD1 matching 7 bases. CDR1 is PRHDT and CDR2 is FYEKMQ in the germline V gene (reference sequence). J was trimmed by 8 bases and V by 3 bases; bases with no gene match: 4. This CDR3 spans 13 amino acids.

The chain uses TRBV27 and TRBJ1-2, with TRBD1 matching 9 bases. V trimming: 0 bases; J trimming: 3 bases; junction bases outside the gene matches: 2. Germline CDR1 and CDR2: MNHEY and SMNVEV (reference sequence). This CDR3 has 15 amino acids. The CDR3 DNA reads TGTGCCAGCAGTTTATCCGGGACAGGGCACTATGGCTACACCTTC. As protein: CASSLSGTGHYGYTF.

This clone appeared a single time. The rearrangement joins TRBV3-1 (or the pseudogene TRBV3-2) to TRBJ2-4, with 9 bases lining up with TRBD1. After removal of 4 bases from V and 1 base from J, the junction contained 5 bases not matched to a gene. CDR3 length: 16 residues. Germline V gene sequence: CDR1 LGHDT, CDR2 YNNKEL (reference sequence). CDR3 DNA sequence: TGTGCCAGCAGCCCACAGGGGGCCGGTGCCAAAAACATTCAGTACTTC. Its translation is CASSPQGAGAKNIQYF.

V gene TRBV4-1 combines with J gene TRBJ1-2; 8 bases align to TRBD1. CDR1 and CDR2 from the germline V gene are MGHRA and YSYEKL. The CDR3 is made up of 16 amino acids. Germline trimming cut 1 base from V and 5 bases from J; bases unmatched to any gene: 9. CDR3 DNA: TGCGCCAGCAGCCAAGCAGGGAACAGGGGGGGTTATGGCTACACCTTC. It yields the protein CASSQAGNRGGYGYTF.

The chain uses TRBV5-1 and TRBJ1-2; 7 bases map to TRBD1. The germline V gene encodes CDR1 SGHRS and CDR2 YFSETQ. The CDR3 has 13 amino acids. After removal of 7 bases from V and 0 bases from J, the junction contained 3 bases not matched to a gene. CDR3 in amino acids: CASRTGSNYGYTF. CDR3 nucleotides: TGCGCCAGCCGGACAGGATCTAACTATGGCTACACCTTC.

The chain recombines TRBV11-2 with TRBJ1-5, with 7 positions matching TRBD1. This CDR3 contains 12 residues. V lost 6 bases and J lost 9; bases outside the gene matches: 5. The germline V gene has CDR1 SGHAT and CDR2 FQNNGV. The CDR3 sequence: CASSVGGTPQHF. The CDR3 DNA reads as TGTGCCAGCAGTGTAGGGGGCACGCCCCAGCATTTT. The whole variable domain, filled in from reference TRBV11-2 and TRBJ1-5, reads EAGVAQSPRYKIIEKRQSVAFWCNPISGHATLYWYQQILGQGPKLLIQFQNNGVVDDSQLPKDRFSAERLKGVDSTLKIQPAKLEDSAVYLCASSVGGTPQHFGDGTRLSIL.

This chain uses TRBV4-3 with TRBJ1-4; no reliable D call. Germline-derived CDR1 and CDR2 are LGHNA and YSLEER. With 0 bases removed from V and 6 bases from J, the gap between germline ends came to 11 bases. The CDR3 covers 15 residues. CDR3: CASSQDRGSYEKLFF. CDR3 in DNA: TGCGCCAGCAGCCAAGATCGAGGCAGCTATGAAAAACTGTTTTTT.

The J gene is TRBJ1-3, the V gene TRBV2; D might be TRBD1 (6 bases). The CDR3 has 15 amino acids. Germline CDR1 SNHLY, CDR2 FYNNEI. The V end was cut by 1 base, the J end by 2 bases, with 9 bases between. The CDR3 loop reads CASSEEGVAGNTIYF. The CDR3 nucleotides read TGTGCCAGCAGTGAAGAGGGGGTTGCTGGAAACACCATATATTTT. Full variable domain (missing parts from reference TRBV2 and TRBJ1-3): EPEVTQTPSHQVTQMGQEVILRCVPISNHLYFYWYRQILGQKVEFLVSFYNNEISEKSEIFDDQFSVERPDGSNFTLKIRSTKLEDSAMYFCASSEEGVAGNTIYFGEGSWLTVV.

The rearrangement links TRBV10-1 to TRBJ2-5; D may be TRBD1 (6 bases). Trimming removed 3 bases at V and 5 bases at J, with 10 bases between. This CDR3 is 13 amino acids long. Looked up from germline, CDR1 is WNHNN and CDR2 is SYGVQD (reference sequence). CDR3 in amino acids: CASSEQGAETQYF. DNA of the CDR3: TGCGCCAGCAGTGAACAGGGCGCGGAGACCCAGTACTTC.

The table lists this clone with a count of one. The J gene is TRBJ1-6, the V gene TRBV5-4; D perhaps matches TRBD1 (5 bases). The CDR3 extends over 15 amino acids. Trimming removed 1 base at V and 5 bases at J, with 10 bases between. The germline V gene encodes CDR1 SGHNT and CDR2 YYREEE (reference sequence). CDR3 residues: CASSLIGVNNSPLHF. The CDR3 DNA is TGTGCCAGCAGCTTGATAGGGGTGAATAATTCACCCCTCCACTTT.

This chain links TRBV19 with TRBJ2-5; 9 nucleotides line up with TRBD2. The V segment lost 0 bases and the J segment 1 base; nucleotides outside the gene matches: 6. Germline V gene lookup returns CDR1 LNHDA and CDR2 SQIVND (reference sequence). CDR3 length equals 17 residues. The CDR3 reads CASSIDLERGVQETQYF. CDR3 in DNA: TGTGCCAGTAGTATAGATTTGGAGCGGGGGGTCCAAGAGACCCAGTACTTC.